The clone carrying this T cell receptor (beta chain) came up many times. Its antigen is currently unknown. The TCR beta library used iRepertoire HTBI primers with Arm-PCR amplification of CDR3. Using its own MiXCR run on the multiplex PCR reads, TCRdb lists one record per CDR3 protein. The sample lists 350,000 to 450,000 distinct CDR3 sequences; roughly 24% were seen once. This sample was taken from a study of regulatory T cells in long-lasting Graves disease. Findings and limits, study-wide: Patients with persistent disease showed a bias toward TRBV28, TRBJ1-2 and TRBJ2-5.

In germline, CDR1 is SGDLS, CDR2 YYNGEE. The CDR3 has 15 amino acids. V gave up 4 bases and J gave up 3 bases; unmatched junction bases: 10. Time point described: persistent/refractory GD, antithyroid drugs over 5 years with positive TRAb. Researchers made the TCR library from RNA that was extracted from PBMCs. Those enrolled as patients came out of an endocrinology department in Xi'an, China. This sequence originates from a woman between 40 and 50 years old with Graves disease. V gene TRBV9 combines with J gene TRBJ2-7; 7 bases map to TRBD1. The sample in question was peripheral blood mononuclear cells (PBMCs), obtained when the disease was refractory, from a patient treated with antithyroid drugs. Here the CDR3 reads CASSPRGTANYEQYF. The CDR3, as DNA: TGTGCCAGCAGCCCGAGGGGGACAGCTAACTACGAGCAGTACTTC.